This TCR beta chain was sequenced during a study of blood T cell repertoires in COVID-19 (dated by TCRdb to the early 2020s). Turning to the overall study: Samples from collaborators originated in the United States, Italy and Spain and spanned both the acute and convalescent phases of COVID-19. The material from the prospective study consisted of cDNA or gDNA derived from T cells, B-cell-depleted T cells, or PBMCs. Deeply sampled blood TCRbeta repertoires from subjects exposed to, actively infected with, or recovered from COVID-19 were included in the dataset. The repertoires were made available in a free public database intended to serve as a resource for research on the immune response to SARS-CoV-2. The samples were drawn from two sources: the first 160 participants of the ongoing ImmuneRACE study, and 1,000 to 1,500 subjects contributed by 6 global collaborators. The sample metadata nearly always contained a de-identified subject ID, COVID-19 status, age in years and sex. Where HLA class I and class II types were available, the types were taken from metadata supplied by the sample provider, not from assay-based typing. The paper as a whole reports these results and caveats: The amount of clinical and demographic metadata varied by source and participant and was provided uncurated.

TCRbeta CDR3 regions were amplified from genomic DNA using the immunoSEQ Assay, a bias-controlled multiplex PCR. The original methods were these. The number of nucleated cells in each sample was estimated from the amplification of reference gene primers within the assay. To quantify the absolute abundance of each unique TCRbeta CDR3 rearrangement, sequence reads were collapsed and filtered. For each sample, productive Simpson clonality was calculated as the square root of Simpson's diversity index over productive rearrangements. TCRdb took over this immuneACCESS table, retaining in-frame rearrangements with V and J assigned. Such tables are incomplete; in checked studies, under half of the missing clones stem from an unresolved V gene, and the remainder is unexplained. V and J calls and clone size are as listed in that table; D and trimming were resolved from the DNA. Within this sample are about 89,000 clones, with roughly 80% of them counted one time only. Jointly, the top ten make up 15% to 20% of the sample.

Sequences KGHDR (CDR1) and SFDVKD (CDR2) are obtained from the germline V gene. From the cysteine up to the phenylalanine, the CDR3 has a length of 14 residues. The sequence is cut down to CDR3 DNA, 42 bases in frame from base 1. Between the V and J ends, shortened by 3 bases and 9 bases respectively, the junction contains 14 bases. Comments on this clone: Its antigen is unknown. The record has no base qualities; no much larger clone is one base away.

Whole blood was collected in K2EDTA tubes by collaborating institutions according to the institutions' own protocols. Collaborator samples were shipped for TCRbeta analysis as frozen whole blood, isolated PBMCs, or DNA extracted from either sample type. The receptor's source is a woman older than 75 with acute or convalescent COVID-19. Specimen: peripheral blood. This receptor chain uses TRBV24-1 and TRBJ2-1, and possibly TRBD1, on 6 matching bases. The CDR3 here reads CATSDGTFQGEQFF. Here is the DNA: TGTGCCACCAGTGATGGGACATTCCAGGGTGAGCAGTTCTTC.